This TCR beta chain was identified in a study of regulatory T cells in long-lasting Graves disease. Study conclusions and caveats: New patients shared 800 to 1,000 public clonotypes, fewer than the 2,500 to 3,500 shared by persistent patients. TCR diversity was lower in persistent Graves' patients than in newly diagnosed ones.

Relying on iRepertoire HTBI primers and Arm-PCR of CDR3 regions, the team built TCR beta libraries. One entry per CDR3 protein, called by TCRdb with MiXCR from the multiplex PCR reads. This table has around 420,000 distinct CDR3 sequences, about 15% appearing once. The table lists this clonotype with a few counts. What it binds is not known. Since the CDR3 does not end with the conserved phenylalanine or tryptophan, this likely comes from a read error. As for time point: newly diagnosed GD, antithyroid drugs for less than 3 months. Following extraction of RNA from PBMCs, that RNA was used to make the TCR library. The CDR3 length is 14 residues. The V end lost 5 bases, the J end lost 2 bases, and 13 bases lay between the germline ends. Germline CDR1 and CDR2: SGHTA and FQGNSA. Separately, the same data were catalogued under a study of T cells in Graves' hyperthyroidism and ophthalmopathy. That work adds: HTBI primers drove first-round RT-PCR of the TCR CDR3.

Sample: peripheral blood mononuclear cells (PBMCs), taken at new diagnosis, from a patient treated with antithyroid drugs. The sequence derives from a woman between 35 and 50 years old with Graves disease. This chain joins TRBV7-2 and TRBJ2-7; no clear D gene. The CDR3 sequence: CASSPTRKAYEQYP. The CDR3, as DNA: TGTGCCAGCAGCCCTACAAGGAAGGCCTACGAGCAGTACCCC.